This TCR beta chain was sequenced during a study of blood T cell repertoires in COVID-19. Study-wide background: From the United States, Italy and Spain came samples of acute and convalescent COVID-19. The cDNA or gDNA used as material had been derived from T cells, B-cell-depleted T cells, or PBMCs.

Original data processing: From reference gene primer amplification, estimates of nucleated cell counts were derived. Libraries were prepared by immunoSEQ multiplex PCR; TCRdb keeps only in-frame clonotypes and omits some of them. V and J calls plus clone size are reproduced from that table; the DNA served to infer D and trimming. The sample records fewer than 200,000 clones, approximately 92% being singletons. The material sequenced was peripheral blood. The receptor was isolated from a man aged 45-65 years with acute or convalescent COVID-19.

The CDR3 sequence is CASRGGSNQPQHF. The CDR3, as DNA: TGTGCCAGCAGGGGTGGGAGTAATCAGCCCCAGCATTTT. The chain carries TRBV27 and TRBJ1-5; no reliable D call. The CDR3 totals 13 residues. Trimming pared 6 bases from V and 4 bases from J, leaving 10 bases between. Germline CDR1 MNHEY, CDR2 SMNVEV (reference sequence).